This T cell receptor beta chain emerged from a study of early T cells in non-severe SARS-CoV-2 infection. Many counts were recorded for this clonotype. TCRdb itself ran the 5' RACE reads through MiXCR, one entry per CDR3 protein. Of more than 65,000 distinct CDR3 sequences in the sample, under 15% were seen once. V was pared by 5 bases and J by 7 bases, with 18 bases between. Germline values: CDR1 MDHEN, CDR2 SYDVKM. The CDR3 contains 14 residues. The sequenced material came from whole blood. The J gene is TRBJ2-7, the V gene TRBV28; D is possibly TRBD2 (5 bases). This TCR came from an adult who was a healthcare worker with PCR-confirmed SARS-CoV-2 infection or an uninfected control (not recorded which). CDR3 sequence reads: CASSMHGEGVEQYF. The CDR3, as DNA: TGTGCCAGCAGTATGCACGGAGAGGGCGTTGAGCAGTACTTC. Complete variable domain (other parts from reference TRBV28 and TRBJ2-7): DVKVTQSSRYLVKRTGEKVFLECVQDMDHENMFWYRQDPGLGLRLIYFSYDVKMKEKGDIPEGYSVSREKKERFSLILESASTNQTSMYLCASSMHGEGVEQYFGPGTRLTVT.